Each of the 11 T cell receptor beta chains below was sequenced from the same sample in a study of siplizumab effects on memory and regulatory T cells. Method: immunoSEQ multiplex PCR; TCRdb's copy keeps in-frame clones and lacks some. Of 100,000 to 120,000 clones in the sample, around 93% were seen once. The material sequenced was CD4+ T cells sorted from blood. These receptors all come from a human donor in good health.

V usage is TRBV7-2 and J usage is TRBJ2-3, with 9 bases aligning to TRBD2. Germline V gives CDR1 SGHTA, CDR2 FQGNSA. The length of the CDR3 is 15 residues. The V segment lost 5 bases and the J segment 2 bases; nucleotides outside the gene matches: 5. CDR3 bases: TGTGCCAGCAGCAGGTCTAGCGGGACCACAGATACGCAGTATTTT. Residues: CASSRSSGTTDTQYF.

This sequence joins TRBV7-6 and TRBJ2-7; no clear D gene. V was pared by 1 base and J by 1 base, with 11 bases between. Germline CDR1 is SGHVS and CDR2 is FNYEAQ. This CDR3 comprises 15 residues. As DNA, the CDR3 is TGTGCCAGCAGCTTAGTCACAGCTGAATCCTACGAGCAGTACTTC. Its translation is CASSLVTAESYEQYF.

This chain connects TRBV29-1 to TRBJ1-2; 7 nucleotides align to TRBD1. Germline loops: CDR1 SQVTM, CDR2 ANQGSEA. After removal of 7 bases from V and 1 base from J, the junction contained 9 bases not matched to a gene. The CDR3 is 14 amino acids. CDR3 bases: TGCAGCGCGAGCCGGGACAGCCTTAACTATGGCTACACCTTC. This encodes CSASRDSLNYGYTF.

The V gene is TRBV19, the J gene TRBJ2-7; 11 bases fit TRBD2. The CDR3 spans 15 residues. The ends lost 2 bases at V and 1 base at J; junction bases unmatched: 1. Germline CDR1 LNHDA, CDR2 SQIVND (reference sequence). In nucleotides, the CDR3 is TGTGCCAGTAGTATAACTAGCGGGAGATCCTACGAGCAGTACTTC. This gives the protein CASSITSGRSYEQYF.

This clone was counted between two and nine times. The chain joins TRBV9 to TRBJ2-1, with a tentative D call TRBD2 (6 bases). In germline, CDR1 is SGDLS, CDR2 YYNGEE. The CDR3 is made up of 15 amino acids. Between the trimmed V and J ends, which lost 4 bases and 3 bases, there was a span of 14 bases. DNA for the CDR3: TGTGCCAGCAGCCCCGGACTACTAATCTACAATGAGCAGTTCTTC. Translating gives CASSPGLLIYNEQFF.

The chain uses TRBV5-6 and TRBJ2-3; D ambiguous. Germline V gives CDR1 SGHDT, CDR2 YYEEEE. Trimming removed 2 bases from V and 4 bases from J, with 8 bases in between. This CDR3 region has 13 residues. The CDR3 coding sequence is TGTGCCAGCAGCTTCATAGAGGCAGATACGCAGTATTTT. Amino acid sequence: CASSFIEADTQYF. Supplemented by reference TRBV5-6 and TRBJ2-3, the full variable domain reads DAGVTQSPTHLIKTRGQQVTLRCSPKSGHDTVSWYQQALGQGPQFIFQYYEEEERQRGNFPDRFSGHQFPNYSSELNVNALLLGDSALYLCASSFIEADTQYFGPGTRLTVL.

This sequence joins TRBV11-3 and TRBJ2-1; D may be TRBD2 (5 bases). CDR3 length equals 15 residues. Looked up from germline, CDR1 is SGHNT and CDR2 is YENEEA. V was shortened by 1 base and J by 4 bases, with 11 bases between the two germline ends. CDR3 in amino acids: CASSLARALYNEQFF. CDR3 coding DNA: TGTGCCAGCAGCTTAGCGCGGGCCCTTTACAATGAGCAGTTCTTC.

J is TRBJ2-3 and V is TRBV6-7, with TRBD2 matching over 7 bases. TRBV6-7 is annotated as an ORF whose role is uncertain. The ends lost 0 bases at V and 0 bases at J; junction bases unmatched: 27. The CDR3 spans 24 residues. The CDR3, as DNA: TGTGCCAGCAGTTACTCTGGGCTAGCGGAGCCCTATACGCTGTCCCGCACTAGCACAGATACGCAGTATTTT. Translating gives CASSYSGLAEPYTLSRTSTDTQYF.

This clone was counted a single time. This chain links TRBV11-2 with TRBJ1-2; D possibly corresponds to TRBD1 (5 bases). V was trimmed by 6 bases and J by 6 bases, leaving 14 bases between them. The CDR3 runs 13 residues. The germline CDR1 and CDR2 sequences are SGHAT and FQNNGV. CDR3 sequence (DNA): TGTGCCAGCAGGGAGACAGCTCTCGATGGCTACACCTTC. Its translation is CASRETALDGYTF.

The chain employs TRBV10-2 and TRBJ1-2; TRBD1 matches at 9 bases. This CDR3 region has 15 residues. Germline-derived CDR1 and CDR2 are WSHSY and SAAADI. V lost 4 bases, J lost 4 bases, and 7 bases stayed unmatched. CDR3 nucleotide sequence: TGCGCCAGCAGTGTCCCGGGACAGGGTGGCTATGGCTACACCTTC. Residues: CASSVPGQGGYGYTF.

The chain recombines TRBV4-1 with TRBJ2-7; 11 bases match TRBD2. V trimming: 6 bases; J trimming: 4 bases; junction bases outside the gene matches: 8. Germline values: CDR1 MGHRA, CDR2 YSYEKL. The CDR3 extends over 15 amino acids. This chain's CDR3 is CASRSTSGTSYEQYF. The CDR3 nucleotides are TGCGCCAGCAGGTCGACTAGCGGGACTTCTTACGAGCAGTACTTC.